This T cell receptor (beta chain) was retrieved from a study of CD8 T cells in ankylosing spondylitis. Study-level points and caveats: A motif in TCR beta, a set of roughly eight highly homologous variants, appeared characteristic of ankylosing spondylitis blood. Some motif variants were previously reported in reactive arthritis synovial fluid and blood. Within peripheral blood, clones linked to disease were CD8+ and relatively rare. As reported, disease-linked clones showed significant enrichment in matched ankylosing spondylitis synovial fluid.

Libraries of TCR beta came from quantitative 5'-RACE with molecular barcodes. TCRdb called the 5' RACE reads again in MiXCR, with one record for every CDR3 protein. The sample contains roughly 300,000 distinct CDR3 sequences, around 7.6% of which appear only once. A few counts support this clonotype. Its antigen is still unknown. This CDR3 region has 14 residues. Deletions cut 4 bases from V and 4 bases from J, with 14 bases between. CDR1 LGHNA and CDR2 YSLEER come from the germline V gene. The TCR originated in a male donor with ankylosing spondylitis. The chain couples TRBV4-3 to TRBJ2-7, with D unclear. Sequenced input: blood, either unsorted or a sorted T cell fraction (not recorded which). In DNA form, the CDR3 reads TGCGCCAGCAGCCCCAGTCCAAGCTTTTACGAGCAGTACTTC. Its translation is CASSPSPSFYEQYF.